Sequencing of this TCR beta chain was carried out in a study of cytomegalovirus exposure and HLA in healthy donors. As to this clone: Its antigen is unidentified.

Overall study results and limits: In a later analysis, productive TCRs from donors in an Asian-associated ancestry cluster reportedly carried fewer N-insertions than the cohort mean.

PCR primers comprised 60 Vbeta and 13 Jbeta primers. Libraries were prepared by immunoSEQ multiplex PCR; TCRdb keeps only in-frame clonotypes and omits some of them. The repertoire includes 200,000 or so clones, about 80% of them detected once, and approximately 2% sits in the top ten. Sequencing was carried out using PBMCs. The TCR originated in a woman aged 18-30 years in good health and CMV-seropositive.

For the CDR3, the DNA is TGTGCCAGTGGGGGACAGGGTTACGAGCAGTACGTC. Translating it yields CASGGQGYEQYV. The rearrangement joins TRBV6-6 to TRBJ2-7; 9 nucleotides match TRBD1. Losses at the gene ends were 9 bases for V and 4 bases for J; bases not matched to a gene: 4. The CDR3 length is 12 residues. CDR1 and CDR2 from the germline V gene are MNHNY and SVGAGI (reference sequence).